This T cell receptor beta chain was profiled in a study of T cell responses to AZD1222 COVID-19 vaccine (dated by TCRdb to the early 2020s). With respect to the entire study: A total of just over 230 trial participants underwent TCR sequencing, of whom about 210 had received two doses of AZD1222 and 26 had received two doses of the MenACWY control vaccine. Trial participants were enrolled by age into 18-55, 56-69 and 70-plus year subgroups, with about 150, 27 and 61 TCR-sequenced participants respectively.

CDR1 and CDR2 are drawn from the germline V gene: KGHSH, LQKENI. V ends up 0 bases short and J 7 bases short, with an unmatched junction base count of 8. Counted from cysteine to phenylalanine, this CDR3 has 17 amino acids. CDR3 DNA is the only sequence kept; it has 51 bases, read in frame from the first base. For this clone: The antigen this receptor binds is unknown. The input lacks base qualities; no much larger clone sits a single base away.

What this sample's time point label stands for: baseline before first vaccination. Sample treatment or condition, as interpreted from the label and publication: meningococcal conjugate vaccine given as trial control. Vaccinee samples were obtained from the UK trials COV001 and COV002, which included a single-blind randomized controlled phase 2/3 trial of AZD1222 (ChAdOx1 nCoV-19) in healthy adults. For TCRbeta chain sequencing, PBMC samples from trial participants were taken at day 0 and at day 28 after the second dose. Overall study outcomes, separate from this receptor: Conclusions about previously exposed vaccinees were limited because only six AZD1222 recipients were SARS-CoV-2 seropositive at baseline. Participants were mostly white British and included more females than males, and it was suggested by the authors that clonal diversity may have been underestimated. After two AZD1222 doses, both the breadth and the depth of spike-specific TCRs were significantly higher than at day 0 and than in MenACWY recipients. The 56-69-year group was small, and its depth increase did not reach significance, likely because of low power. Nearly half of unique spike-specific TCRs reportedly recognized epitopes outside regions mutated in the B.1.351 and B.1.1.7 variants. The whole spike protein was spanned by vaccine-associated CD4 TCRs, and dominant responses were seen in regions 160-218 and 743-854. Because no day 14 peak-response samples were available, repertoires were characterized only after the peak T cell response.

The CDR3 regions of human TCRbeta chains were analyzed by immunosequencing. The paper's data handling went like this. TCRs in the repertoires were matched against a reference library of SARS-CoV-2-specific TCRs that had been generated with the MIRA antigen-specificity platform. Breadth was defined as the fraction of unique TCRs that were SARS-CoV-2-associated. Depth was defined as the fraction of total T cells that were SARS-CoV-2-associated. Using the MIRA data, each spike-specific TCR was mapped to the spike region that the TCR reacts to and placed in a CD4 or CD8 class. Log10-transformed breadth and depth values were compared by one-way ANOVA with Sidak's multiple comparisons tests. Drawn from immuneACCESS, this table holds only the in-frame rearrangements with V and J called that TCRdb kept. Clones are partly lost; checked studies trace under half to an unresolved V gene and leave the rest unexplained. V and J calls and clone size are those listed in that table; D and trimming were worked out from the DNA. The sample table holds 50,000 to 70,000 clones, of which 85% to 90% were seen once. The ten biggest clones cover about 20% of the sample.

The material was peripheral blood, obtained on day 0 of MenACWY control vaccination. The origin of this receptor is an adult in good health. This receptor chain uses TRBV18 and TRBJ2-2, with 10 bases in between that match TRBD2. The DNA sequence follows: TGTGCCAGCTCACCACCTGGGCTAGCGGGAGCCGACGGGGAGCTGTTTTTT. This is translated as CASSPPGLAGADGELFF.